Sequencing of this T cell receptor beta chain was carried out in a study of post-analysis software for immune sequencing data. Study overall: Relapsing-remitting, secondary progressive and progressive-relapsing multiple sclerosis were all included among the disease courses. General observations from the study: Controls showed significantly higher normalized Chao1 diversity than did multiple sclerosis patients. Analysis by F measure revealed that same-batch samples clustered strongly together. Controls had lower frequencies than patients of roughly five TRBV segments, which included TRBV5-6, TRBV5-1 and TRBV20-1.

This CDR3 has 15 residues. Germline CDR1 and CDR2: MNHEY and SMNVEV (reference sequence). After removal of 5 bases from V and 0 bases from J, the junction contained 7 bases not matched to a gene. The authors incorporated unique molecular identifiers into the TCR beta cDNA libraries. Some 500,000 cDNA molecules were obtained per 1 to 10 million input T cells. MiXCR, run by TCRdb on the PCR reads, gives a single entry per CDR3 protein. Counted here are 250,000 to 300,000 distinct CDR3 sequences, 36% occurring once; the ten biggest clones make up around 4.8%. There are many counts of this clonotype. What it binds is unknown.

The rearrangement links TRBV27 to TRBJ2-7; 7 positions match TRBD1. This TCR derives from a girl aged 10 to 17 with multiple sclerosis. The sequenced sample was blood. The CDR3 coding sequence is TGTGCCAGCAGTCCAGGAGACAGGGTCTCCTACGAGCAGTACTTC. Translating it yields CASSPGDRVSYEQYF.